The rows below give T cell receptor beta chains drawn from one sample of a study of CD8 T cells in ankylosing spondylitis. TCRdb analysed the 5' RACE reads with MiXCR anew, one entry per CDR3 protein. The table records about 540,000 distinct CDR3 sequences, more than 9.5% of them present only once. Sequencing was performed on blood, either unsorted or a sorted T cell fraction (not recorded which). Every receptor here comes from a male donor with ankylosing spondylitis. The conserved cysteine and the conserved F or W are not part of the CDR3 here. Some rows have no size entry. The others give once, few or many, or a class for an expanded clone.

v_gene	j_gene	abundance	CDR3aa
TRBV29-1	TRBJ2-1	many	SVAIQAVEQF
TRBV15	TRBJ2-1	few	ATSRDVRRNEQF
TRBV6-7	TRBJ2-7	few	ASSYSSSANYEQY
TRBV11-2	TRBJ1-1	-	ASSLSRVETEAF
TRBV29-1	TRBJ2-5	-	SVQGATRETQY
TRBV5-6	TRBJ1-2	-	ASSQIGTSGYT
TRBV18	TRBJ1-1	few	ASSPAGASTEAF
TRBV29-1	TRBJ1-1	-	RVRRDTEAF
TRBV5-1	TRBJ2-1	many	ASSTGQAYNEQF
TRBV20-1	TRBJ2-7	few	SARDWLAGDEQY
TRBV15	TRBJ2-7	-	ATSKDRGPYEQY
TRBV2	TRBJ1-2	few	ASSEVSPSGGYT
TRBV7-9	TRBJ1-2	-	ASSPDEGYT
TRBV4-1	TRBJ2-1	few	ASSQTTSGLVNEQF